These 14 T cell receptor beta chains were all obtained from the same sample, sequenced in a study of identical twins. MiXCR was run by TCRdb on the 5' RACE reads, yielding one entry per CDR3 protein. This table holds 350,000 to 600,000 distinct CDR3 sequences, approximately 14% found once. These data were likewise used in another study, on yellow fever vaccine responses in identical twins.

Sequencing was performed on CD4+ T cells sorted from blood. Receptors were obtained from a woman aged 18-35 years in good health.

This clonotype was found a few times. The rearrangement joins TRBV12-3 or TRBV12-4 to TRBJ2-7; 9 bases agree with TRBD1. This CDR3 has 16 residues. Unmatched junction bases numbered 6, after V lost 3 bases and J lost 0 bases. CDR3: CASSLAGTGSSYEQYF. CDR3 sequence (DNA): TGTGCCAGCAGTTTGGCCGGGACAGGGAGCTCCTACGAGCAGTACTTC.

This clonotype has just a few counts. V gene TRBV4-3 combines with J gene TRBJ2-7; D gene unclear. Germline V gene sequence: CDR1 LGHNA, CDR2 YSLEER. CDR3 length equals 13 residues. V lost 2 bases and J lost 7, with 12 bases in between. CDR3 in amino acids: CASSQTGFSEQYF. The CDR3, as DNA: TGCGCCAGCAGCCAAACGGGCTTCTCTGAGCAGTACTTC.

This clonotype was counted many times. The CDR3 loop reads CAISENDGNSATDTQYF. In nucleotides, the CDR3 is TGTGCCATCAGTGAAAACGACGGAAACTCAGCCACAGATACGCAGTATTTT. V gene TRBV10-3 combines with J gene TRBJ2-3, with D unclear. Trimming left V 3 bases short and J 2 bases short, with 18 bases between. Germline V CDR1 and CDR2: ENHRY, SYGVKD. This CDR3 region has 17 residues.

The sample holds a few counts of this clonotype. This chain joins TRBV5-1 and TRBJ2-7, with D unresolved. CDR3 size: 12 residues. Germline values: CDR1 SGHRS, CDR2 YFSETQ. V lost 6 bases, J lost 4 bases, and 11 bases lay in between. This CDR3 is CASTSPQYEQYF. The CDR3 DNA sequence: TGCGCCAGCACCTCCCCCCAGTACGAGCAGTACTTC.

The genes are TRBV6-5 and TRBJ2-2; D uncertain. CDR1 and CDR2 (germline): MNHEY, SVGAGI. This CDR3 region has 15 residues. V dropped 2 bases and J dropped 1 base, with 8 bases sitting between them. CDR3 region: CASSYAVQNTGELFF. CDR3 DNA sequence: TGTGCCAGCAGTTACGCGGTTCAGAACACCGGGGAGCTGTTTTTT.

This clonotype showed up just a few times. The chain couples TRBV4-3 to TRBJ2-5; 7 bases agree with TRBD1. Germline CDR1 reads LGHNA; CDR2 reads YSLEER. The CDR3 totals 17 residues. V was pared by 4 bases and J by 4 bases, with 15 bases of the junction left unmatched. In nucleotides, the CDR3 is TGCGCCAGCAGCCGGGGTAATAGGGACGCAGGGGGAGAGACCCAGTACTTC. It translates to CASSRGNRDAGGETQYF.

This rearrangement joins TRBV7-9 to TRBJ1-2; a possible D gene is TRBD1 (5 bases). Trimming stripped 3 bases from V and 5 bases from J, with 22 bases between. Per germline, CDR1 SEHNR and CDR2 FQNEAQ (reference sequence). CDR3 length equals 17 residues. The CDR3 here is CASSLSTGTPGLYGYTF. In nucleotides, the CDR3 is TGTGCCAGCAGCTTGAGCACCGGGACCCCGGGCCTTTATGGCTACACCTTC.

This clonotype has just a few counts. The genes are TRBV6-1 and TRBJ2-2, with TRBD2 identical over 12 bases. Germline V gives CDR1 MNHNS, CDR2 SASEGT. V was clipped by 5 bases and J by 5 bases; unmatched bases: 15. CDR3 size: 19 residues. The CDR3 bases are TGTGCCAGCAGTCCTCTAAGGCTAGCGGGAGGGGGTTGGACCGGGGAGCTGTTTTTT. Amino acid sequence: CASSPLRLAGGGWTGELFF.

The rearrangement uses TRBV4-3 and TRBJ2-3; D gene unclear. Per germline, CDR1 LGHNA and CDR2 YSLEER. The V end lost 1 base, the J end lost 3 bases, and 8 bases lay between the germline ends. The CDR3 has 14 residues. CDR3 residues: CASSQADQTDTQYF. The CDR3 coding sequence is TGCGCCAGCAGCCAAGCGGACCAGACAGATACGCAGTATTTT.

This clonotype turned up a few times. The V gene is TRBV6-1, the J gene TRBJ2-3; 7 bases fit TRBD2. This CDR3 is built from 16 residues. V gave up 6 bases and J gave up 3 bases; unmatched junction bases: 12. The germline V gene has CDR1 MNHNS and CDR2 SASEGT. The CDR3: CASSALPQRGTDTQYF. The CDR3 nucleotides are TGTGCCAGCAGCGCCTTACCCCAGCGGGGAACAGATACGCAGTATTTT.

This clonotype was observed at least ten times. The V and J genes are TRBV4-2 and TRBJ2-2, with 9 bases lining up with TRBD1. Germline CDR1 LGHNA, CDR2 YNFKEQ. This CDR3 is built from 15 residues. The ends lost 1 base at V and 3 bases at J; junction bases unmatched: 0. CDR3 nucleotides: TGTGCCAGCAGCCAAGGGGACAGGGACACCGGGGAGCTGTTTTTT. It codes for CASSQGDRDTGELFF.

This clonotype has a handful of counts. The chain recombines TRBV3-1 with TRBJ2-1; 12 bases line up with TRBD2. CDR3 size: 16 residues. CDR1 and CDR2 (germline): LGHDT, YNNKEL (reference sequence). V lost 4 bases, J lost 2 bases, and 3 bases stayed unmatched. The CDR3 bases are TGTGCCAGCAGCCTAGGACTAGCGGGAACCTACAATGAGCAGTTCTTC. It encodes CASSLGLAGTYNEQFF.

This clonotype was seen more than once but under ten times. The V and J genes are TRBV29-1 and TRBJ2-1; the D gene is possibly TRBD1 (6 bases). V shed 7 bases and J shed 6 bases, with 19 bases lying between them. The CDR3 runs to 14 residues. Germline CDR1 and CDR2: SQVTM and ANQGSEA. Written as DNA, the CDR3 is TGCAGCGGTAAACTGACAGGAGCCGCCAATGAGCAGTTCTTC. This codes for CSGKLTGAANEQFF.

This clonotype was seen more than once but under ten times. The rearrangement joins TRBV12-3 or TRBV12-4 to TRBJ2-3, with 10 bases matching TRBD2. The CDR3 extends over 17 amino acids. With 3 bases clipped from V and 7 bases from J, the junction kept 13 bases outside the gene matches. The CDR3 reads CASSLRRASGGMNTQYF. Here the CDR3 DNA reads TGTGCCAGCAGTTTGCGGCGGGCTAGCGGGGGTATGAATACGCAGTATTTT.